This T cell receptor beta chain was captured in a study of molecular identifiers for immune sequencing clone quantification. Naive CD8 T cells were picked out by sorting for CD8+CD4-CCR7+CD45RA+. On this clonotype: No antigen is known for it. One junction end disagrees with the germline gene, perhaps due to a read error.

Study results and caveats: Spiked-in Jurkat TCR RNA corresponding to one cell was reported as detectable against approximately 1 million naive cells. Identical TCR molecules that share a barcode could lead to an underestimation of highly expanded clone sizes.

Previously described methods and listed TCR primers were used for bulk TCR libraries. TCRdb used MiXCR to reprocess the PCR reads, holding one entry per CDR3 protein. The sample holds 350,000 or so distinct CDR3 sequences, 20% to 25% seen once. Sequencing was carried out using naive CD8+ T cells from blood, with Jurkat cell RNA spiked in. The subset: FACS-sorted CD8+CD4-CCR7+CD45RA+ naive T cells. This sequence originates from a human donor in good health. Some libraries in this study had Jurkat cell RNA spiked in.

The CDR3 coding sequence is TGTGCCAGTAGTATAGTTTCAGGTGCCTATAGCAATCAGCTCCAGCATTTT. Its protein product is CASSIVSGAYSNQLQHF. The chain couples TRBV19 to TRBJ1-5, with unresolved D. Germline assignment: CDR1 LNHDA and CDR2 SQIVND (reference sequence). The CDR3 totals 17 residues.